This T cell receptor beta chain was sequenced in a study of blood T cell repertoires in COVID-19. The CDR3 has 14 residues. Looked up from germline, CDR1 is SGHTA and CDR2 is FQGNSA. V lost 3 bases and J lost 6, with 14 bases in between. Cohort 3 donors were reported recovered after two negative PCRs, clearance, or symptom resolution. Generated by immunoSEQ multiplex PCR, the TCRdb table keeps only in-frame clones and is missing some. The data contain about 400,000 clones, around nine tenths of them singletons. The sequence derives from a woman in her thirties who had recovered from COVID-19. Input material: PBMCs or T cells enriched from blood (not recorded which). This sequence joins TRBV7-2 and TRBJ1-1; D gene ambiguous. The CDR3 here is CASSFEGISAEAFF. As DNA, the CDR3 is TGTGCCAGCAGCTTTGAAGGGATTAGCGCTGAAGCTTTCTTT. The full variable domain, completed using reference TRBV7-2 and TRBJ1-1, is GAGVSQSPSNKVTEKGKDVELRCDPISGHTALYWYRQSLGQGLEFLIYFQGNSAPDKSGLPSDRFSAERTGGSVSTLTIQRTQQEDSAVYLCASSFEGISAEAFFGQGTRLTVV.